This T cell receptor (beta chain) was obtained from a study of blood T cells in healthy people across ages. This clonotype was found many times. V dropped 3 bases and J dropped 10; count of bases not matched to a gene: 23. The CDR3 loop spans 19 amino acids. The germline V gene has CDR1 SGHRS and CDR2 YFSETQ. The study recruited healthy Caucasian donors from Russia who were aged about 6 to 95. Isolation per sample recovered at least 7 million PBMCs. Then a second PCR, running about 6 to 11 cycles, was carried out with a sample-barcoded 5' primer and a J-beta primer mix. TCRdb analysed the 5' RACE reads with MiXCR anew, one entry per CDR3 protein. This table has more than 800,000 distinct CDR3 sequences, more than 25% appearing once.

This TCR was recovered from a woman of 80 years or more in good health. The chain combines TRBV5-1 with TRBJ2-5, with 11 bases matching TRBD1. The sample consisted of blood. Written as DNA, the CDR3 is TGCGCCAGCAGCTGGGGGTTGGGGGTCCGGGACAGGGGGACCCTGGACCAGTACTTC. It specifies CASSWGLGVRDRGTLDQYF.